The 9 T cell receptor beta chains reported below all come from one sample, sequenced in a study of blood T cell repertoires in COVID-19. The data were produced by immunoSEQ multiplex PCR, yet TCRdb's version contains in-frame clones alone and is incomplete. The profile shows around 180,000 clones, around 85% of them singletons. Sequenced material: peripheral blood. These receptors were taken from a man between 70 and 80 years old with active or convalescent COVID-19.

This clone was detected once. The chain recombines TRBV5-4 with TRBJ2-3, with 13 nucleotides matching TRBD2. The CDR3 length is 16 residues. Germline CDR1 SGHNT, CDR2 YYREEE (reference sequence). The J segment lost 3 bases and the V segment lost 2 bases, leaving 3 bases of the junction unmatched. For the CDR3, the DNA is TGTGCCAGCAGCTTAGGGACTAGCGGGGCGACAGATACGCAGTATTTT. Translated, it gives CASSLGTSGATDTQYF.

The CDR3 coding sequence is TGTGCCAGCAGTGAGTGGGGGCTTGGCACAGATACGCAGTATTTT. This gives the protein CASSEWGLGTDTQYF. This chain links TRBV6-1 with TRBJ2-3, with D perhaps TRBD1 (6 bases). The CDR3 length is 15 residues. Germline V gene lookup returns CDR1 MNHNS and CDR2 SASEGT. V was cut by 3 bases and J by 1 base, with 11 bases left in between.

This chain joins TRBV27 and TRBJ2-4, with a possible D match to TRBD2 (6 bases). The CDR3 is made up of 15 amino acids. Germline V lookup: CDR1 MNHEY, CDR2 SMNVEV (reference sequence). The germline V and J ends were trimmed by 0 bases and 6 bases, with 12 bases remaining between them. CDR3 bases: TGTGCCAGCAGTTTATCCTACGGGGGAGGAAACATTCAGTACTTC. Amino acids: CASSLSYGGGNIQYF.

The chain employs TRBV19 and TRBJ1-5, with no clear D. Trimming took off 6 bases at V and 2 bases at J, with 14 bases between the two ends. CDR3 length: 15 residues. The V gene's germline CDR1 is LNHDA and CDR2 SQIVND (reference sequence). CDR3 amino acids: CASRFGVSGNQPQHF. As DNA, the CDR3 is TGTGCCAGTAGATTCGGGGTATCTGGCAATCAGCCCCAGCATTTT.

The V gene is TRBV30, the J gene TRBJ1-5; 11 bases align to TRBD1. Per the germline V gene, CDR1 is GTSNPN and CDR2 is SVGIG (reference sequence). V trimming: 1 base; J trimming: 4 bases; junction bases outside the gene matches: 3. The length of the CDR3 is 15 residues. In nucleotides, the CDR3 is TGTGCCTGGAGTGAGGACAGGGGGCTAAATCAGCCCCAGCATTTT. This gives the protein CAWSEDRGLNQPQHF.

V is TRBV19 and J is TRBJ2-1, with 7 bases aligning to TRBD2. Looked up from germline, CDR1 is LNHDA and CDR2 is SQIVND (reference sequence). The trim removed 5 bases at V and 2 bases at J, leaving 6 bases unmatched. The CDR3 loop spans 15 amino acids. CDR3 nucleotide sequence: TGTGCCAGTAGTCTATCGGCGGGAGCCTACAATGAGCAGTTCTTC. It translates to CASSLSAGAYNEQFF.

The genes are TRBV5-1 and TRBJ2-2, with 9 bases fitting TRBD1. V was clipped by 4 bases and J by 4 bases; unmatched bases: 2. The length of the CDR3 is 14 residues. Germline CDR1 reads SGHRS; CDR2 reads YFSETQ. CDR3 bases: TGCGCCAGCAGCGGGACAGGGACCACCGGGGAGCTGTTTTTT. Its translation is CASSGTGTTGELFF.

This chain joins TRBV27 and TRBJ1-1; TRBD1 matches 7 bases. The V segment lost 4 bases and the J segment 1 base; nucleotides outside the gene matches: 3. Germline values: CDR1 MNHEY, CDR2 SMNVEV (reference sequence). The CDR3 has 14 amino acids. The DNA of the CDR3 is TGTGCCAGCAGTTACAGGGGAAAGAACACTGAAGCTTTCTTT. It codes for CASSYRGKNTEAFF.

This chain joins TRBV5-6 and TRBJ2-3; 8 bases align to TRBD2. With V trimmed by 5 bases and J by 5 bases, 10 bases remained unmatched. This CDR3 region has 15 residues. CDR1 and CDR2 (germline): SGHDT, YYEEEE. The CDR3: CASSPGAGVVDTQYF. CDR3 nucleotide sequence: TGTGCCAGCAGTCCTGGAGCGGGGGTTGTAGATACGCAGTATTTT. Using reference TRBV5-6 and TRBJ2-3 for the parts outside the CDR3, the full variable domain is DAGVTQSPTHLIKTRGQQVTLRCSPKSGHDTVSWYQQALGQGPQFIFQYYEEEERQRGNFPDRFSGHQFPNYSSELNVNALLLGDSALYLCASSPGAGVVDTQYFGPGTRLTVL.